Listed below are T cell receptor beta chains from one sample, sequenced in a study of blood T cell repertoires in COVID-19. Assay used: immunoSEQ multiplex PCR; TCRdb lists only in-frame clones, some missing. The sample has fewer than 40,000 clones; around 90% are singletons. The sample consisted of peripheral blood. The receptor set was obtained from a human donor in a cohort sampled during active COVID-19. The CDR3 runs from the conserved cysteine through the conserved F or W. A D gene is named only where the DNA matches it firmly. Rows give clone size only sometimes, using once, few, many, or a class for an expanded clone.

size,V,J,D,DNA,CDR3
-,TRBV19,TRBJ1-5,-,TGTGCCAGTAGTATAGGACAGTCGAGCAATCAGCCCCAGCATTTT,CASSIGQSSNQPQHF
-,TRBV19,TRBJ1-4,TRBD1,TGTGCCAGTAGCCGGACAGGGGGGAATGAAAAACTGTTTTTT,CASSRTGGNEKLFF
-,TRBV24-1,TRBJ1-2,-,TGTGCCACCAGTGATTCGGTCAGGGATTTTGGCTACACCTTC,CATSDSVRDFGYTF
-,TRBV5-1,TRBJ2-3,TRBD2,TGCGCCAGCAGACCGGGACTAGCGGAACCTACTAGCACAGATACGCAGTATTTT,CASRPGLAEPTSTDTQYF
-,TRBV19,TRBJ2-1,TRBD2,TGTGCCAGTAGTATAGAAGCGGGGGGTGGCAATGAGCAGTTCTTC,CASSIEAGGGNEQFF
-,TRBV5-6,TRBJ1-1,-,TGTGCCAGCAGCTTAACACAGCTGAACACTGAAGCTTTCTTT,CASSLTQLNTEAFF
few,TRBV13,TRBJ1-6,TRBD1,TGTGCCAGCAGCTTATACAGGGGCTATAATTCACCCCTCCACTTT,CASSLYRGYNSPLHF
-,TRBV2,TRBJ2-1,TRBD2,TGTGCCAGCAGTGAGGCTAGCGGGGGATCATACAATGAGCAGTTCTTC,CASSEASGGSYNEQFF
-,TRBV12-3/TRBV12-4,TRBJ1-1,-,TGTGCCAGCAGCGGACTAGCGAACACTGAAGCTTTCTTT,CASSGLANTEAFF
-,TRBV23-1,TRBJ2-7,TRBD1,TGCGCCAGGGATGGACAGGACGAGCAGTACTTC,CARDGQDEQYF
-,TRBV5-1,TRBJ2-3,-,TGCGCCAGCAGCTTGGCCTCAGGGGGGTCAGATACGCAGTATTTT,CASSLASGGSDTQYF
-,TRBV6-2/TRBV6-3,TRBJ1-1,-,TGTGCCAGCAGTTACAGTCAGTTATACAACACTGAAGCTTTCTTT,CASSYSQLYNTEAFF
-,TRBV5-1,TRBJ2-2,TRBD2,TGCGCCAGCCGGTCTGGAGGCGGGGGGAACACCGGGGAGCTGTTTTTT,CASRSGGGGNTGELFF
-,TRBV18,TRBJ1-4,TRBD1,TGTGCCAGCTCAGCCCGGGACAGGCTTAATGAAAAACTGTTTTTT,CASSARDRLNEKLFF
-,TRBV28,TRBJ2-2,TRBD1,TGTGCCAGCGTTTCGGGACAGGGATACACCGGGGAGCTGTTTTTT,CASVSGQGYTGELFF
-,TRBV2,TRBJ1-2,TRBD1,TGTGCCAGCAGCGGGGGACAGGGTAATGGCTACACCTTC,CASSGGQGNGYTF
-,TRBV5-6,TRBJ2-7,TRBD2,TGTGCCAGCAGCCCCGGGGCGGCTAGCGGGTCCTACGAGCAGTACTTC,CASSPGAASGSYEQYF
-,TRBV2,TRBJ2-7,TRBD1,TGTGCCAGCAGTTTGACAGGGGGAGAGCAGTACTTC,CASSLTGGEQYF
-,TRBV4-1,TRBJ1-2,-,TGCGCCAGCAGCAACCGAGGGAGGGGTCCAGGGTATGGCTACACCTTC,CASSNRGRGPGYGYTF
-,TRBV19,TRBJ1-2,TRBD1,TGTGCTAGTAGTGGGACAGGGGGCTCCTGGCACTATGGCTACACCTTC,CASSGTGGSWHYGYTF
-,TRBV5-1,TRBJ1-1,TRBD1,TGCGCCAGCAGCTTGGTAGGGGGGACAGGGGGCTTGGACACTGAAGCTTTCTTT,CASSLVGGTGGLDTEAFF
-,TRBV5-6,TRBJ2-6,-,TGTGCCAGCAGCTTGTGGAGCTCTGGGGCCAACGTCCTGACTTTC,CASSLWSSGANVLTF
-,TRBV6-6,TRBJ1-5,-,TGTGCCAGCAGCCCCTCCCAGGGGTACAATCAGCCCCAGCATTTT,CASSPSQGYNQPQHF
-,TRBV24-1,TRBJ2-5,-,TGTGCCACCAGTAGGCCAGGGCAAGAGACCCAGTACTTC,CATSRPGQETQYF
-,TRBV5-1,TRBJ2-1,TRBD2,TGCGCCAGCAGCTTGGTAGGAGCGGGAGGGGGATACAATGAGCAGTTCTTC,CASSLVGAGGGYNEQFF
-,TRBV18,TRBJ1-3,TRBD1,TGTGCCAGCTCACCGGGACAGGGTATAGGAAACACCATATATTTT,CASSPGQGIGNTIYF
medium-sized,TRBV5-3,TRBJ1-3,-,TGTGCCAGAAGCTTGCCGTCCGGGATTGGAAACACCATATATTTT,CARSLPSGIGNTIYF